This record concerns one TCR beta chain sequence. The source of the sample is a study of T cell changes during pregnancy in multiple sclerosis. V lost 6 bases to trimming and J lost 4 bases, with 17 bases between them. Per germline, CDR1 LNHDA and CDR2 SQIVND (reference sequence). The CDR3 extends over 15 amino acids. TCRdb's copy holds only in-frame clones and misses some; the assay was immunoSEQ multiplex PCR. The data contain tens of thousands of clones, about 88% of them singletons. The sequenced sample was CD4+ T cells from peripheral blood mononuclear cells, obtained in the second trimester of pregnancy. This sequence originates from a female donor with multiple sclerosis, enrolled in a pregnancy study. The V gene is TRBV19, the J gene TRBJ2-3, with D possibly matching TRBD1 (6 bases). CDR3 sequence (DNA): TGTGCCAGTAGGCAGACAGGTAACTGGGCAGATACGCAGTATTTT. Protein: CASRQTGNWADTQYF.